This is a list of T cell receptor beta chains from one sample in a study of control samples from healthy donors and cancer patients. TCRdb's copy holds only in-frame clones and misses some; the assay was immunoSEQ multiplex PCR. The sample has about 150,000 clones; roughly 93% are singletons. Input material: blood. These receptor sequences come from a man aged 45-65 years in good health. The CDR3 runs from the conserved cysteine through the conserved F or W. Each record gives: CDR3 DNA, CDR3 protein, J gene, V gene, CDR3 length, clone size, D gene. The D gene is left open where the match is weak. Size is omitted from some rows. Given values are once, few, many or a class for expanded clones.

TGTGCCAGCTCACCACGCGGGAACTATGAGCAGTTCTTC | CASSPRGNYEQFF | TRBJ2-1 | TRBV18 | 13 | - | -
TGTGCCAGCAGTTTGAGGAGGGGCACTGAAGCTTTCTTT | CASSLRRGTEAFF | TRBJ1-1 | TRBV27 | 13 | - | -
TGTGCCAGCAGCCAAGTGGCGACAGGGGGCGGCAATGGCTACACCTTC | CASSQVATGGGNGYTF | TRBJ1-2 | TRBV4-2 | 16 | - | TRBD1
TGTGCCAGCAGCTTCGGGAGGAATCAGCCCCAGCATTTT | CASSFGRNQPQHF | TRBJ1-5 | TRBV6-5 | 13 | - | -
TGTGCCAGCAGCCAGAAGGAGACCCAGTACTTC | CASSQKETQYF | TRBJ2-5 | TRBV6-6 | 11 | once | -
TGTGCCAGCAGGCGGGGGGGAGAGGGGTACGAGCAGTACTTC | CASRRGGEGYEQYF | TRBJ2-7 | TRBV28 | 14 | - | TRBD2
TGTGCCAGCAGCGTAGGGGGGAGCTACAATGAGCAGTTCTTC | CASSVGGSYNEQFF | TRBJ2-1 | TRBV9 | 14 | once | -
TGTGCCAGCAGTGAGATCAGCTCTTACGAGCAGTACTTC | CASSEISSYEQYF | TRBJ2-7 | TRBV2 | 13 | - | -
TGCGCCAGCAGCTTGGAGTGGGCAGATTCTAACTATGGCTACACCTTC | CASSLEWADSNYGYTF | TRBJ1-2 | TRBV5-1 | 16 | once | -
TGTGCCACCAGTGATCAATCCCGGGACCGGATCACGAGCATGGATACGCAGTATTTT | CATSDQSRDRITSMDTQYF | TRBJ2-3 | TRBV24-1 | 19 | - | -
TGTGCCAGCTCACCACCGGGGGGTGCTGGCTACACCTTC | CASSPPGGAGYTF | TRBJ1-2 | TRBV18 | 13 | - | -
TGCGCCAGCAGCTTAAAATCACCGGACAGGGGAAACATTCAGTACTTC | CASSLKSPDRGNIQYF | TRBJ2-4 | TRBV5-1 | 16 | - | TRBD1
TGTGCTAGCAGCCCGGGACGGGGCCAAGAGACCCAGTACTTC | CASSPGRGQETQYF | TRBJ2-5 | TRBV7-7 | 14 | once | -
TGTGCCAGTCGGGGCAGTACCTCTGGGGCCAACGTCCTGACTTTC | CASRGSTSGANVLTF | TRBJ2-6 | TRBV19 | 15 | - | -
TGTGCCAGCAGTCCGGGACTAGCAAGTAATGAGCAGTTCTTC | CASSPGLASNEQFF | TRBJ2-1 | TRBV25-1 | 14 | - | TRBD2
TGTGCCATCGGGACTACGGGGAGCGGGGAGCTGTTTTTT | CAIGTTGSGELFF | TRBJ2-2 | TRBV19 | 13 | - | TRBD2
TGTGCCAGCAGCCCGACAGGGGAGTATGGCTACACCTTC | CASSPTGEYGYTF | TRBJ1-2 | TRBV11-2 | 13 | - | TRBD1
TGCGCCAGCAGCTTGGCCACAGGGGCAGAGACCCAGTACTTC | CASSLATGAETQYF | TRBJ2-5 | TRBV5-1 | 14 | once | TRBD1
TGTGCCAGCTCACCACTTGACAGTAATGAAAAACTGTTTTTT | CASSPLDSNEKLFF | TRBJ1-4 | TRBV18 | 14 | - | -
TGTGCCAGTGGGACAGGGGAAAACATTCAGTACTTC | CASGTGENIQYF | TRBJ2-4 | TRBV19 | 12 | - | TRBD1
TGTGCCAGCAGTTTAGCGGGAGGCAGATCCTACGAGCAGTACTTC | CASSLAGGRSYEQYF | TRBJ2-7 | TRBV28 | 15 | few | TRBD2
TGTGCCAGCAGCTTGTCCAGTCTCTCATACCCCTACGAGCAGTACTTC | CASSLSSLSYPYEQYF | TRBJ2-7 | TRBV5-8 | 16 | - | -
TGCAGCGTTGGGGTGGCGGGAGGGCCGGAGACCCAGTACTTC | CSVGVAGGPETQYF | TRBJ2-5 | TRBV29-1 | 14 | - | TRBD2
TGTGCCAGCAGTTACCGGCTGGGGAATGAAAAACTGTTTTTT | CASSYRLGNEKLFF | TRBJ1-4 | TRBV6-2/TRBV6-3 | 14 | - | -
TGTGCCAGTAGTAGGACAGGGGACTATGGCTACACCTTC | CASSRTGDYGYTF | TRBJ1-2 | TRBV19 | 13 | once | TRBD1
TGTGCCAGCAGCCGAGACCAGGGAAATCAGCCCCAGCATTTT | CASSRDQGNQPQHF | TRBJ1-5 | TRBV7-9 | 14 | - | -
TGTGCCAGCAGCTTAGTGACTAGCGGGACTAATGAGCAGTTCTTC | CASSLVTSGTNEQFF | TRBJ2-1 | TRBV13 | 15 | - | TRBD2
TGTGCCAGCAGTTACGCGGGAGGTCGCGAGCAGTACTTC | CASSYAGGREQYF | TRBJ2-7 | TRBV6-5 | 13 | once | TRBD2
TGTGCCAGCAGTCCATGGACAGGAGGCCTTGGGACTGAAGCTTTCTTT | CASSPWTGGLGTEAFF | TRBJ1-1 | TRBV28 | 16 | - | TRBD1
TGTGCCAGTAGTATCTCTGGGGCCAACGTCCTGACTTTC | CASSISGANVLTF | TRBJ2-6 | TRBV19 | 13 | - | -
TGTGCCAGCTCACCGGGACAGTTCACAGATACGCAGTATTTT | CASSPGQFTDTQYF | TRBJ2-3 | TRBV18 | 14 | - | TRBD1
TGTGCCAGCACCGCACAGGGAGAATATGGCTACACCTTC | CASTAQGEYGYTF | TRBJ1-2 | TRBV13 | 13 | once | -
TGTGCCAGCAGCGTAGATGCAGCGGTTCCCTACGAGCAGTACTTC | CASSVDAAVPYEQYF | TRBJ2-7 | TRBV9 | 15 | - | -
TGCAGCGTTGAAGATCGTGAGCAGTTCTTC | CSVEDREQFF | TRBJ2-1 | TRBV29-1 | 10 | - | -
TGTGCCAGCTCTTGGGACAGCACCTCTGGAAACACCATATATTTT | CASSWDSTSGNTIYF | TRBJ1-3 | TRBV6-5 | 15 | - | TRBD1
TGTGCCAGCAGCTCTAGCGGGAGGGGAGGAAATGAGCAGTTCTTC | CASSSSGRGGNEQFF | TRBJ2-1 | TRBV7-2 | 15 | once | TRBD2
TGTGCCAGCAGTTCCCAGGACAGGGGTAGCAATCAGCCCCAGCATTTT | CASSSQDRGSNQPQHF | TRBJ1-5 | TRBV6-6 | 16 | - | TRBD1
TGTGCCAGCAGCCCTGGAACCATGGTTTTCGGGGAGCTGTTTTTT | CASSPGTMVFGELFF | TRBJ2-2 | TRBV5-6 | 15 | - | -
TGTGCCAGCAGTTCACGGCGGGGCAAAAACATTCAGTACTTC | CASSSRRGKNIQYF | TRBJ2-4 | TRBV28 | 14 | few | -
TGCGCCAGCGTTGACAGTGGAACTGGAAACACCATATATTTT | CASVDSGTGNTIYF | TRBJ1-3 | TRBV10-2 | 14 | - | -
TGTGCCAGCAGTGAGGGTCGGAATAATTCACCCCTCCACTTT | CASSEGRNNSPLHF | TRBJ1-6 | TRBV6-6 | 14 | - | -
TGTGCCACTTCATTAAGGGGGGAAACGTACAATGAGCAGTTCTTC | CATSLRGETYNEQFF | TRBJ2-1 | TRBV19 | 15 | - | -
TGTGCCAGCAGCTTCGGGCACTTCTTGAACACCGGGGAGCTGTTTTTT | CASSFGHFLNTGELFF | TRBJ2-2 | TRBV7-9 | 16 | - | -
TGTGCCAGCAGCTTGTACCGCGGGGCAGCCTACGAGCAGTACTTC | CASSLYRGAAYEQYF | TRBJ2-7 | TRBV5-8 | 15 | - | -
TGTGCCAGCAGCCCCTCTGGGGGAGAGGCAGATACGCAGTATTTT | CASSPSGGEADTQYF | TRBJ2-3 | TRBV3-1/TRBV3-2 | 15 | few | -
TGTGCCAGCTCACCGAGAGGGAAGACAGAGAACACTGAAGCTTTCTTT | CASSPRGKTENTEAFF | TRBJ1-1 | TRBV18 | 16 | - | -